This entry features one TCR beta chain sequence. Per the study methods: For nucleated cells, counts were estimated from reference gene primer amplification. Method: immunoSEQ multiplex PCR; TCRdb's copy keeps in-frame clones and lacks some. The DNA was the basis for D and trimming; V, J and clone size are from that table. The table includes 240,000 or so clones, less than 90% detected once. This CDR3 spans 13 amino acids. Trimming cost V 0 bases and J 7 bases, with 10 bases left between them. Germline V gene data show CDR1 as SGDLS and CDR2 as YYNGEE. The data originate from a study of blood T cell repertoires in COVID-19. Background on the study: COVID-19 samples from acute and convalescent phases originated in the United States, Italy and Spain. From T cells, B-cell-depleted T cells, or PBMCs came the material, which was cDNA or gDNA.

V is TRBV9 and J is TRBJ1-1, with unresolved D. The clonotype originates from a man in his 60s with acute or convalescent COVID-19. Specimen: peripheral blood. For the CDR3, the DNA is TGTGCCAGCAGCGTAGCAGGAAACGGTGAAGCTTTCTTT. Protein: CASSVAGNGEAFF.